This entry describes one T cell receptor (beta chain). Its specificity is unknown. Tregs were sorted as CD4+CD25+CD127-/low cells. Findings of the study overall: Greatest tumor Treg TCR overlap was with tumor naive CD4+ cells. Tumor memory CD4+ T cell TCR gene usage was found to cluster with blood and lymph node memory CD4+ cells and with lymph node naive CD4+ cells.

Full-length variable regions came from constant-region reverse primers plus semi-nested Nested Universal Primer A PCR. TCRdb reprocessed the 5' RACE reads with MiXCR, giving one entry per CDR3 protein. The sample has 50,000 to 70,000 distinct CDR3 sequences; around 20% are singletons. The CDR3 consists of 16 residues. Germline CDR1 is LNHDA and CDR2 is SQIVND (reference sequence). V was pared by 4 bases and J by 5 bases, with 9 bases of the junction left unmatched. The receptor comes from a female donor with breast cancer. The material sequenced was tumor-infiltrating Tregs sorted from the breast tumor. The rearrangement links TRBV19 to TRBJ2-1; 9 bases are shared with TRBD2. The DNA for the CDR3 is TGTGCCAGTAGTAGGGCCCAAGCGGGAGGCCACAATGAGCAGTTCTTC. The encoded protein is CASSRAQAGGHNEQFF.